This paragraph covers one T cell receptor (beta chain) sequence. This clonotype has at least ten counts. Its specific antigen is unknown. No base qualities exist here, and no much larger clone lies one base off it. This sample is part of a study of T cells in Graves' hyperthyroidism and ophthalmopathy (dated by TCRdb to between 2018 and 2021). Regarding the research as a whole: Peripheral blood samples were taken at the time of initial diagnosis, prior to any treatment. To identify TCR V-J signatures that set the groups apart, the researchers used a discovery cohort of 95 to 100 patients, made up of under 45 with Graves' ophthalmopathy and 55 to 65 with stable Graves' hyperthyroidism. Prospective prediction of ophthalmopathy was tested in an independent validation cohort consisting of some 19 hyperthyroidism patients and 15 to 17 patients who later progressed to ophthalmopathy. The roughly 100 discovery patients were randomly divided into training and test sets at a 7:3 ratio. In more than 5 Graves' hyperthyroidism patients, the study also compared T-cell repertoires from thyroid tissue with T-cell repertoires from blood. After sampling, hyperthyroidism patients received methimazole starting at 30 mg daily, and ophthalmopathy patients received high-dose intravenous methylprednisolone. The paper describes TCR Vbeta CDR3 sequencing of around 140 peripheral blood samples, made up of 40 to 45 ophthalmopathy patients, over 70 hyperthyroidism patients and 17 progressor patients. What the study reported, not specific to this receptor: Most expanded thyroid clonotypes (frequency above 0.001) were also detected in blood, suggesting blood repertoires may reflect thyroid immune responses. A model built on a 13 V-J signature distinguished ophthalmopathy from stable hyperthyroidism, reaching about 88% sensitivity and under 84% specificity in cross-validation and 80%/75% in testing. In validation, the model predicted progression to ophthalmopathy a median of around 6.5 months before onset, with roughly 68% sensitivity and around 76% specificity. Sample size was not statistically predetermined, and blinding of investigators to group allocation was not performed.

Ophthalmopathy patients had moderately to severely active disease, with a Clinical Activity Score of 3 or more, a NOSPECS grade of 4 or more, and a disease duration of less than 3 months. The study excluded patients with uncontrolled infections, other autoimmune diseases, pregnancy or lactation. Diagnoses were based on clinical symptoms, serum thyroxine and TRAb, thyroid ultrasound and orbital computed tomography. Ficoll-Paque density gradient centrifugation was used to isolate PBMCs from around 10 ml of fresh peripheral blood. Total RNA was extracted using Trizol reagent, and RNA quality was assessed on an Agilent 2100 Bioanalyzer. The TCR beta CDR3 regions were amplified from the RNA transcripts. The first round of RT-PCR for the TCR CDR3 was performed with the HTBI primer set and the Qiagen OneStep RT-PCR kit. The libraries were constructed in a second round of multiplex PCR and then size-selected and purified. Sequencing of the libraries was done on an Illumina HiSeq2000 using paired-end 100 bp reads. The original methods were these. SOAPnuke was used to process the raw data, throwing out any read that contained adapters or uncalled bases, had a mean Phred below 15, or lacked an exact constant-primer or identifier match. High-quality paired reads were merged using COPE v1.2.5, and each unique nucleotide sequence was defined as a clonotype. MiTCR v1.1 was used to align the clonotypes against IMGT TRBV, TRBD and TRBJ reference segments. Only V-J combinations with frequency above 0.0001, covering 99% to 99.2% of repertoires, were analysed. A TCS score was defined as the ratio between F50 (clonal expansion) and ExV (chaos), using BLOSUM62-based TCRdist between CDR3 peptides within each V-J. Welch's t-statistics and random forest reduced some 510 V-J features to roughly 13, which were used in a naive Bayes classifier (R e1071). The public reads were run again by TCRdb, first through fastp at Q25 and then through MiXCR, and only productive beta chains were kept. Every distinct CDR3 protein forms one entry, paired with its most common genes and DNA. TCRdb's processing, not the authors' own work, is the source of the V and J calls. For this sample there are 300,000 to 400,000 distinct CDR3 sequences; roughly 15% appear just once. The ten largest clonotypes hold 20% of the sample.

The TCR sequence derives from a woman aged 25 to 39 with Graves' ophthalmopathy. The sample taken for sequencing was blood.

CDR3 reads: CASRYRVMNTEAFF. The nucleotide sequence reads TGTGCCAGCAGATACAGGGTTATGAACACTGAAGCTTTCTTT. The chain uses TRBV28 and TRBJ1-1; a tentative D match to TRBD1 spans 6 bases. The CDR3, cysteine through phenylalanine, is 14 amino acids long. Left in the record is the CDR3 DNA by itself, 42 bases read in frame from the first base. V and J lose 6 bases and 0 bases, and a span of 11 bases separates them. Looking up the germline V gene yields CDR1 MDHEN and CDR2 SYDVKM.